These 28 T cell receptor beta chains came from one sample sequenced in a study of cytomegalovirus exposure and HLA in healthy donors. PCR employed 60 Vbeta and 13 Jbeta primers. The assay was immunoSEQ multiplex PCR, and TCRdb's table has in-frame clones only and misses some. The data hold some 130,000 clones, with about 81% observed a single time. The specimen was PBMCs. Every receptor here comes from a woman between 40 and 55 years old in good health and CMV-seropositive.

Only one count was recorded for this clone. The chain combines TRBV5-6 with TRBJ1-5; D perhaps matches TRBD1 (6 bases). CDR3 length: 14 amino acids. Trimming left V 0 bases short and J 10 bases short, with 14 bases between. The germline CDR1 and CDR2 sequences are SGHDT and YYEEEE. As DNA, the CDR3 is TGTGCCAGCAGCTTGGTGGGGGCTGAGGGACCCCAGCATTTT. It is translated as CASSLVGAEGPQHF.

There are a few counts of this clone. The V gene is TRBV7-6, the J gene TRBJ2-6; D is unresolved. Germline loops: CDR1 SGHVS, CDR2 FNYEAQ. V gave up 6 bases and J gave up 2 bases, with 8 bases separating them. CDR3 length: 14 amino acids. The CDR3 DNA sequence: TGTGCCAGCAGTATTTTCGCTGGGGCCAACGTCCTGACTTTC. Translated: CASSIFAGANVLTF.

The chain is built from TRBV7-9 and TRBJ2-7; 7 bases map to TRBD1. Trimming removed 5 bases from V and 2 bases from J; junction bases left unmatched: 6. CDR1 is SEHNR and CDR2 is FQNEAQ in the germline V gene (reference sequence). This CDR3 is 14 amino acids long. The DNA of the CDR3 is TGTGCCAGCAGCCCTAACAGGGGTCCCTACGAGCAGTACTTC. Its translation: CASSPNRGPYEQYF.

The V gene is TRBV5-4, the J gene TRBJ2-1; D is ambiguous. The CDR3 extends over 14 amino acids. From germline, CDR1 is SGHNT and CDR2 YYREEE (reference sequence). V shed 4 bases and J shed 0 bases, with 8 bases lying between them. CDR3: CASSPGSSYNEQFF. Written as DNA, the CDR3 is TGTGCCAGCAGCCCAGGCAGCTCCTACAATGAGCAGTTCTTC.

The chain combines TRBV25-1 with TRBJ1-2, with D hard to call. The length of the CDR3 is 17 residues. V was pared by 4 bases and J by 1 base, with 19 bases between. Germline CDR1 and CDR2: MGHDK and SYGVNS. CDR3 sequence (DNA): TGTGCCAGCAGTGCGCCCAATGGGGAGGGTAATAACTATGGCTACACCTTC. Protein: CASSAPNGEGNNYGYTF.

The chain links TRBV4-3 to TRBJ2-3; the D gene is possibly TRBD2 (5 bases). This CDR3 is 17 amino acids long. Trimming stripped 1 base from V and 3 bases from J, with 17 bases between. CDR1 and CDR2 (germline): LGHNA, YSLEER. The chain's CDR3 is CASSQGLGPRGTDTQYF. The DNA for the CDR3 is TGCGCCAGCAGCCAAGGATTAGGACCCCGAGGGACAGATACGCAGTATTTT.

The V and J genes are TRBV5-1 and TRBJ2-3, with 10 bases identical to TRBD2. There are 16 residues in the CDR3. With V trimmed by 3 bases and J by 4 bases, 8 bases remained unmatched. Germline CDR1 is SGHRS and CDR2 is YFSETQ. CDR3 coding DNA: TGCGCCAGCAGCTCTAGCGGGAGTGTTGGCGCAGATACGCAGTATTTT. Its protein is CASSSSGSVGADTQYF. The full variable domain, with the rest looked up from reference TRBV5-1 and TRBJ2-3, is KAGVTQTPRYLIKTRGQQVTLSCSPISGHRSVSWYQQTPGQGLQFLFEYFSETQRNKGNFPGRFSGRQFSNSRSEMNVSTLELGDSALYLCASSSSGSVGADTQYFGPGTRLTVL.

The V call is TRBV7-2, the J call TRBJ1-5; D may be TRBD1 (6 bases). V was pared by 3 bases and J by 0 bases, with 21 bases between. Looked up from germline, CDR1 is SGHTA and CDR2 is FQGNSA. This CDR3 comprises 19 residues. This chain's CDR3 is CASSFRTAQSTYSNQPQHF. The DNA for the CDR3 is TGTGCCAGCAGCTTTAGGACAGCTCAATCGACCTATAGCAATCAGCCCCAGCATTTT.

The V and J genes are TRBV25-1 and TRBJ2-7; 13 bases line up with TRBD2. Germline values: CDR1 MGHDK, CDR2 SYGVNS. Losses at the gene ends were 8 bases for V and 2 bases for J; bases not matched to a gene: 0. The CDR3 is 13 residues long. In DNA form, the CDR3 reads TGTGCCAGCGGACTAGCGGGGGCCTACGAGCAGTACTTC. It is translated as CASGLAGAYEQYF.

The chain has TRBV6-5 and TRBJ2-5, with 8 bases that match TRBD2. The end of the DNA is better explained by TRBJ2-7, so the J call may be wrong. Germline V CDR1 and CDR2: MNHEY, SVGAGI. This CDR3 is built from 14 residues. Here the CDR3 reads CASSPTAGAYEQYF. Written as DNA, the CDR3 is TGTGCCAGCAGTCCCACAGCGGGGGCCTACGAGCAGTACTTC.

This chain connects TRBV6-1 to TRBJ1-5; no reliable D call. V lost 0 bases and J lost 0, with 9 bases in between. Germline V CDR1 and CDR2: MNHNS, SASEGT. This CDR3 spans 16 amino acids. CDR3 loop: CASSEAPLISNQPQHF. CDR3 bases: TGTGCCAGCAGTGAAGCGCCACTGATTAGCAATCAGCCCCAGCATTTT.

This chain connects TRBV11-1 to TRBJ2-7, with 12 bases matching TRBD2. Trimming at V came to 6 bases and at J to 2 bases, leaving 8 bases not matched to a gene. The germline V gene has CDR1 SGHAT and CDR2 FQDESV (reference sequence). CDR3 length: 16 residues. The CDR3 bases are TGTGCCAGCAGATCCGGGACTAGCGGGCGAACCTACGAGCAGTACTTC. This translates into CASRSGTSGRTYEQYF.

This clone was seen only once. The chain employs TRBV27 and TRBJ2-7, with D possibly matching TRBD2 (6 bases). CDR1 is MNHEY and CDR2 is SMNVEV in the germline V gene (reference sequence). This CDR3 has 13 residues. The germline V and J ends were trimmed by 6 bases and 5 bases, with 14 bases remaining between them. This CDR3 is CASSAWSGDEQYF. In DNA, the CDR3 is TGTGCCAGCAGCGCTTGGTCGGGGGACGAGCAGTACTTC.

This chain connects TRBV7-8 to TRBJ1-5; 7 nucleotides agree with TRBD1. The CDR3 is 16 residues long. Germline loops: CDR1 SGHVS, CDR2 FQNEAQ. V lost 3 bases to trimming and J lost 0 bases; unmatched junction nucleotides: 5. CDR3 bases: TGTGCCAGCAGCTTGGGACAGCCTTATAGCAATCAGCCCCAGCATTTT. Its translation is CASSLGQPYSNQPQHF.

The table lists this clone with a count of one. The V gene is TRBV5-1, the J gene TRBJ2-2; 7 bases line up with TRBD2. CDR1 is SGHRS, CDR2 YFSETQ, per germline. The CDR3 covers 14 residues. The junction had 3 bases not matched to a gene; V was cut back by 4 bases and J by 3 bases. The CDR3 loop reads CASSPLADTGELFF. The CDR3 DNA reads TGCGCCAGCAGCCCGCTAGCGGACACCGGGGAGCTGTTTTTT.

The chain joins TRBV9 to TRBJ1-3; 11 nucleotides agree with TRBD1. There are 18 residues in the CDR3. V lost 0 bases, J lost 4 bases, and 9 bases stayed unmatched. Looked up from germline, CDR1 is SGDLS and CDR2 is YYNGEE. CDR3 region: CASSVGSGQGASGNTIYF. The CDR3 DNA is TGTGCCAGCAGCGTAGGATCCGGACAGGGGGCGTCCGGAAACACCATATATTTT.

The chain joins TRBV7-9 to TRBJ2-3; D is perhaps TRBD1 (5 bases). The V and J ends lost 11 bases and 2 bases respectively, with 11 bases between them. The CDR3 contains 12 residues. CDR1 is SEHNR and CDR2 is FQNEAQ in the germline V gene (reference sequence). CDR3 in amino acids: CAGQGYTDTQYF. CDR3 nucleotides: TGTGCCGGTCAGGGCTACACAGATACGCAGTATTTT.

This chain connects TRBV28 to TRBJ2-5, with 7 bases lining up with TRBD2. After removal of 7 bases from V and 4 bases from J, the junction contained 6 bases not matched to a gene. CDR3 length: 13 amino acids. Germline V gives CDR1 MDHEN, CDR2 SYDVKM. The chain's CDR3 is CASTREGRETQYF. Here the CDR3 DNA reads TGTGCCAGCACTAGGGAGGGCCGAGAGACCCAGTACTTC.

As for this clone: The same CDR3 arises from other DNA sequences in this sample as well. The genes are TRBV6-5 and TRBJ2-7; possible D gene TRBD1, 6 bases. CDR3 length equals 14 residues. Germline values: CDR1 MNHEY, CDR2 SVGAGI. Trimming stripped 0 bases from V and 2 bases from J, with 8 bases between. CDR3 loop: CASSYSGGPYEQYF. DNA for the CDR3: TGTGCCAGCAGTTACTCTGGGGGCCCCTACGAGCAGTACTTC.

V is TRBV30 and J is TRBJ2-7; 7 nucleotides match TRBD1. V trimming: 7 bases; J trimming: 7 bases; junction bases outside the gene matches: 16. CDR3 length: 14 residues. Germline values: CDR1 GTSNPN, CDR2 SVGIG (reference sequence). The CDR3 sequence: CASTGTARRGEQYF. CDR3 coding DNA: TGTGCCTCAACGGGGACAGCTAGAAGGGGGGAGCAGTACTTC.

The V and J genes are TRBV5-4 and TRBJ1-4; 7 nucleotides align to TRBD1. This CDR3 has 13 residues. Germline CDR1 and CDR2: SGHNT and YYREEE (reference sequence). J gave up 8 bases and V 4 bases, and 5 bases lay outside the gene matches. The chain's CDR3 is CASSRQGGEKLFF. CDR3 DNA sequence: TGTGCCAGCAGCCGACAGGGCGGGGAAAAACTGTTTTTT.

The rearrangement joins TRBV10-3 to TRBJ2-1; the match to TRBD2 covers 13 bases. With 6 bases clipped from V and 5 bases from J, the junction kept 1 base outside the gene matches. The CDR3 totals 14 residues. Germline V gene data show CDR1 as ENHRY and CDR2 as SYGVKD. CDR3 residues: CAIRGLAGNNEQFF. The DNA of the CDR3 is TGTGCCATCAGGGGACTAGCGGGGAACAATGAGCAGTTCTTC.

This chain uses TRBV25-1 with TRBJ2-1, with TRBD1 as a possible D gene (5 bases). Trimming took 1 base from V and 9 from J, leaving 7 bases between them. The CDR3 runs 12 residues. Germline V gene sequence: CDR1 MGHDK, CDR2 SYGVNS. In DNA, the CDR3 is TGTGCCAGCAGTGAATTGGGGCTTGAGCAGTTCTTC. It translates to CASSELGLEQFF.

The chain links TRBV5-8 to TRBJ2-6; D perhaps matches TRBD1 (5 bases). The V end lost 1 base, the J end lost 0 bases, and 17 bases lay between the germline ends. The germline V gene encodes CDR1 SGHTS and CDR2 YDEGEE. This CDR3 spans 19 amino acids. The CDR3 reads CASSLLGAQVSSGANVLTF. The CDR3 DNA follows: TGTGCCAGCAGCTTGTTAGGGGCACAGGTTTCCTCTGGGGCCAACGTCCTGACTTTC.

The genes are TRBV7-2 and TRBJ1-5; D gene unclear. Deletions cut 2 bases from V and 5 bases from J, with 4 bases between. The CDR3 runs 12 residues. The germline V gene encodes CDR1 SGHTA and CDR2 FQGNSA. The CDR3 loop is CASSLQYQPQHF. CDR3 in DNA: TGTGCCAGCAGCTTACAGTATCAGCCCCAGCATTTT.

This sequence joins TRBV21-1 and TRBJ2-1; TRBD2 is the table's D call, not checked against the DNA. TRBV21-1 is tagged as a pseudogene. This CDR3 spans 17 amino acids. The CDR3 is CASSKGTHLSSYNEQFF. DNA of the CDR3: TGTGCCAGCAGCAAAGGGACTCATCTGAGCTCCTACAATGAGCAGTTCTTC.

V and J are TRBV10-1 and TRBJ2-7, with TRBD1 matching 10 bases. CDR1 is WNHNN, CDR2 SYGVQD, per germline (reference sequence). Trimming took 2 bases from V and 5 from J; bases not matched to a gene: 6. The CDR3 loop spans 15 amino acids. CDR3 amino acids: CASSEEDRGYNEQYF. The CDR3, as DNA: TGCGCCAGCAGTGAGGAGGACAGGGGGTACAACGAGCAGTACTTC.

The rearrangement joins TRBV27 to TRBJ2-1; a weak D match, TRBD1 (5 bases). CDR1 and CDR2 (germline): MNHEY, SMNVEV (reference sequence). Trimming took 7 bases from V and 7 from J, leaving 17 bases between them. The CDR3 extends over 14 amino acids. The CDR3 DNA sequence: TGTGCCAGCAAAGTCCGGGCAGGGTCTAATGAGCAGTTCTTC. This encodes CASKVRAGSNEQFF.